This is a list of T cell receptor beta chains from one sample in a study of CD8 T cells in ankylosing spondylitis. One entry per CDR3 protein results from TCRdb running MiXCR on the 5' RACE reads. The table includes 150,000 to 200,000 distinct CDR3 sequences, 15% to 20% detected once. What was sequenced was blood, either unsorted or a sorted T cell fraction (not recorded which). The receptors come from a male donor with ankylosing spondylitis or in good health (not recorded which). CDR3s include the opening cysteine and the closing phenylalanine or tryptophan. The D gene is left open where the match is weak. Rows may omit the clone size; those that give it use once, few, many or a size class.

j_call	v_call	clone_size	d_call	cdr3_nt	cdr3_aa
TRBJ2-3	TRBV4-1	many	-	TGCGCCAGCAGCCTCCTAGGTGATACGCAGTATTTT	CASSLLGDTQYF
TRBJ2-1	TRBV25-1	-	-	TGTGCCAGCACGGACAGATATGAGCAGTTCTTC	CASTDRYEQFF
TRBJ2-2	TRBV7-6	-	-	TGTGCCAGCAGCTTAGCGTTGTACACCGGGGAGCTGTTTTTT	CASSLALYTGELFF
TRBJ1-2	TRBV24-1	-	TRBD1	TGTGCCACCAGTGACCAGACAGGGACTAACTATGGCTACACCTTC	CATSDQTGTNYGYTF
TRBJ2-1	TRBV5-6	many	TRBD2	TGTGCCAGCAGCTTGGAACTAGCGAGCAATGAGCAGTTCTTC	CASSLELASNEQFF
TRBJ2-4	TRBV5-5	once	-	TGTGCCAGCAGCCCGTGGGAGGATAACATTCAGTACTTC	CASSPWEDNIQYF
TRBJ1-4	TRBV20-1	-	-	TGCAGTGCAGTTTTCCTTACTGGGGAAAAACTGTTTTTT	CSAVFLTGEKLFF
TRBJ2-1	TRBV5-1	-	TRBD2	TGCGCCAGCAGCTTGGTGACTAGCGGGTACAATGAGCAGTTCTTC	CASSLVTSGYNEQFF
TRBJ2-3	TRBV10-3	-	-	TGTGCCATCTTGGGAGGACCCACAGATACGCAGTATTTT	CAILGGPTDTQYF
TRBJ2-7	TRBV10-3	few	-	TGTGCCATCAGTGTTGGTCAGGGCCCCTACGAGCAGTACTTC	CAISVGQGPYEQYF
TRBJ1-6	TRBV9	few	TRBD1	TGTGCCAGCAGCGTGGGGACAGATCTATCACCCCTCCACTTT	CASSVGTDLSPLHF
TRBJ2-1	TRBV18	-	-	TGTGCCAGCTCACCCCCGGGACAAAGCTGGGGTGAGCAGTTCTTC	CASSPPGQSWGEQFF
TRBJ2-7	TRBV29-1	few	TRBD1	TGCAGCGTTGAAGATCGGCGGCAGGGGGCAGGCGAGCAGTACTTC	CSVEDRRQGAGEQYF
TRBJ2-2	TRBV20-1	-	TRBD2	TGCAGTGCCTTGGGGGAACTAGCGGCGAACACCGGGGAGCTGTTTTTT	CSALGELAANTGELFF
TRBJ2-1	TRBV10-2	many	TRBD2	TGCGCCAGTGTGACTAGCGGGAGCGGCGATGAGCAGTTCTTC	CASVTSGSGDEQFF
TRBJ2-1	TRBV9	many	TRBD2	TGTGCCAGCAGCCTAAGACTAGCTTCGGTTGAGCAGTTCTTC	CASSLRLASVEQFF
TRBJ1-1	TRBV20-1	many	TRBD1	TGCAGTGCTAGAGACCCCTTAAACAGGGGCACGAACACTGAAGCTTTCTTT	CSARDPLNRGTNTEAFF
TRBJ2-5	TRBV20-1	-	TRBD2	TGCAGTGCTAGCCCTAGCGGGAGAGTCGAGACCCAGTACTTC	CSASPSGRVETQYF
TRBJ1-5	TRBV30	many	-	TGTGCCTGGAGTGTACAAGGGAATCAGCCCCAGCATTTT	CAWSVQGNQPQHF
TRBJ1-2	TRBV12-3/TRBV12-4	-	-	TGTGCCAGCAGATCGACACTCAAGGGAGGCTACGCCTTC	CASRSTLKGGYAF
TRBJ1-2	TRBV5-1	many	-	TGCGCCAGCAGATCCGGGAACTATGGCTACACCTTC	CASRSGNYGYTF
TRBJ2-3	TRBV7-2	few	TRBD1	TGTGCCAGCAGCCAGATGGGACAGGGGGGCACAGATACGCAGTATTTT	CASSQMGQGGTDTQYF
TRBJ1-6	TRBV7-3	few	-	TGTGCCAGCAGCTTAATTGGAACGAATTCACCCCTCCACTTT	CASSLIGTNSPLHF